This TCR beta chain is drawn from a study of graft-versus-host responses after intestinal transplantation (dated by TCRdb to the early 2020s). At the level of the whole study: Multivisceral, liver-intestinal, or isolated intestinal transplants were received by the recipients. After intestinal transplantation, graft-versus-host and host-versus-graft alloreactive T cell clones in the graft, circulation and bone marrow were tracked using bulk TCR-beta CDR3 sequencing. Instead of going to the commercial service, samples from a few later patients were sequenced in-house on an Illumina MiSeq and processed with MiXCR. Anti-thymocyte globulin induction was given to all recipients, followed by maintenance tacrolimus and steroids for about 3 years. To identify alloreactive clones, pre-transplant mixed lymphocyte reaction products were sequenced and then compared with unstimulated pre-transplant donor and recipient T cells. A peak of at least 4% donor T cells among recipient peripheral blood mononuclear cells was the definition used for donor T cell macrochimerism. Of the 20 to 30 intestinal transplant recipients enrolled in the cohort, one of whom was a retransplant, a few patients without pretransplant specimens were excluded.

Receptor amplification or capture employed the immunoSEQ multiplex PCR assay. In most patients, genomic DNA was isolated using the Qiagen DNeasy Blood and Tissue Kit and sent frozen to Adaptive Biotechnologies for TCR sequencing. For most patients, genomic DNA was subjected to high-throughput TCR-beta CDR3 sequencing by Adaptive Biotechnologies. Per the source publication's procedure: Adaptive's ImmunoSEQ software was the source of the TCR sequencing data for roughly 19 patients, while three other patients were processed with MiXCR and VDJtools. To correct CD4 versus CD8 sorting errors, any sequence found in both subsets at a frequency ratio below 5:1 was removed. Because the origin of CDR3 nucleotide sequences shared between donor and recipient could not be assigned, those sequences were removed. To be classed as alloreactive, a clone needed at least 2-fold expansion over unstimulated cells and a minimum CFSE-low frequency of 0.002% (template counts) or 0.001% (read counts). Clones were considered mappable if detected in sequenced pre-transplant spleen, lymph node, or MLR CFSE-low populations of the donor or recipient. Cumulative frequency of alloreactive clones was calculated as a percentage of all sequences weighted by copy number. The clones in this table, taken by TCRdb from immuneACCESS, are in-frame only. Not every clone is retained; where verified, under half of the shortfall comes from an unresolved V gene, and the cause of the rest is unknown. The V and J calls and clone size are taken from that table; D and trimming were inferred from the DNA. A total of about 130,000 clones appear in this sample, around 90% of them only once. The top ten clonotypes cover roughly 0.19% of the sample.

The sample's time point label is to be understood as: cells obtained before transplantation from donor or recipient. CD3+CD4+ and CD3+CD8+ populations were FACS-sorted from unstimulated pre-transplant donor and recipient cells taken from spleen or lymph nodes. Counted from cysteine to phenylalanine, this CDR3 has 14 amino acids. Just the 42-base CDR3 DNA is kept, in frame starting at base 1. As encoded in the germline V gene (reference sequence), CDR1 is LNHDA while CDR2 is SQIVND. V lost 5 bases and J lost 8 bases, and the count of bases not matched to a germline gene is 11. The paper as a whole reports these results and caveats: Early after transplant, peak levels of circulating GvH clones were found to be associated with declines in HvG clones. The conclusions were limited by the relatively low number and heterogeneity of the intestinal transplant patients. GvH clones were detected in recipient bone marrow, and some appeared earlier in ileal mucosa or blood, consistent with an intestinal mucosal origin. In the allografts of patients with donor T cell macrochimerism, GvH to HvG T cell clonal ratios were high.

Comment on this clone: Its antigen is currently not known. The record has no base qualities; no much larger clone is one base away.

The specimen was unstimulated CD4+ T cells sorted from spleen or lymph node cells, collected before intestinal transplant. The sequence derives from a human donor who received an intestinal transplant. Recombination joined TRBV19 with TRBJ1-1, and 7 junctional nucleotides match TRBD1. CDR3 sequence: CASSLRDSAPEAFF. The DNA sequence is as follows: TGTGCCAGTAGTCTCCGGGACAGCGCGCCCGAAGCTTTCTTT.